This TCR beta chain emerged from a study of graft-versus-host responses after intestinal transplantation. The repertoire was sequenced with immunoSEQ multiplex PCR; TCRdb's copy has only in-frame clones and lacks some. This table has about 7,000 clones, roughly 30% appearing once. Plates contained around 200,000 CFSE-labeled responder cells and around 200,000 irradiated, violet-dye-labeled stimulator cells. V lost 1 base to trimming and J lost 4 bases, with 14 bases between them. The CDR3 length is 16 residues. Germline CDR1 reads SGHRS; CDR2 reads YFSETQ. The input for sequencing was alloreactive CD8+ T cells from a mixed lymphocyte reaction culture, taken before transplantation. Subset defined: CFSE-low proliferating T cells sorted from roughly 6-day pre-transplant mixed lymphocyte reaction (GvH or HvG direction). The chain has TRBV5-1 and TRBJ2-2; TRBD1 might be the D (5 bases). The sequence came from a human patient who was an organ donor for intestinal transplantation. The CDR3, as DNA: TGCGCCAGCAGCTTGCCCGCCAGGGCAGGCACCGGGGAGCTGTTTTTT. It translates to CASSLPARAGTGELFF.